The rows below give T cell receptor beta chains drawn from one sample of a study of cytotoxic CD8 clonotypes in ibrutinib-treated CLL. Using immunoSEQ multiplex PCR, the repertoire was profiled, and TCRdb retains in-frame clones only, with some absent. Here the sample spans 200,000 to 250,000 clones, around 70% being singletons. Sequencing was performed on PBMCs, taken after 12 months of ibrutinib treatment. These receptor sequences come from a human donor with chronic lymphocytic leukemia. CDR3s include the opening cysteine and the closing phenylalanine or tryptophan. The D gene is left open where the match is weak. The size of a clone is reported for some rows only, either as once, few or many, or as a class for expanded clones.

D gene	clone size	V gene	J gene	CDR3 protein	CDR3 DNA
.	.	TRBV28	TRBJ1-1	CATLRGNTEAFF	TGTGCCACCTTAAGGGGGAACACTGAAGCTTTCTTT
.	.	TRBV19	TRBJ1-1	CASRGTGGGTEAFF	TGTGCCAGTAGAGGGACGGGGGGCGGCACTGAAGCTTTCTTT
TRBD1	.	TRBV9	TRBJ1-6	CASSSPGDRGNSPLHF	TGTGCCAGCAGCTCCCCGGGGGACAGGGGAAATTCACCCCTCCACTTT
.	.	TRBV30	TRBJ2-3	CAWSELTDTQYF	TGTGCCTGGAGTGAACTCACAGATACGCAGTATTTT
.	.	TRBV6-5	TRBJ2-7	CASRTLSGRAEQYF	TGTGCCAGCAGAACCCTTTCTGGCAGGGCTGAGCAGTACTTC
.	.	TRBV14	TRBJ2-2	CASSWANTGELFF	TGTGCCAGCAGCTGGGCGAACACCGGGGAGCTGTTTTTT
TRBD1	.	TRBV28	TRBJ2-7	CASSSYAAGQGRYEQYF	TGTGCCAGCAGTTCCTATGCCGCGGGACAGGGGAGGTACGAGCAGTACTTC
.	many	TRBV7-3	TRBJ2-6	CASSLTGVSGANVLTF	TGTGCCAGCAGCTTAACCGGGGTATCAGGGGCCAACGTCCTGACTTTC
.	.	TRBV18	TRBJ1-1	CASSPGRVNTEAFF	TGTGCCAGCTCACCAGGGAGAGTGAACACTGAAGCTTTCTTT
TRBD1	.	TRBV4-1	TRBJ2-7	CASSQDGQGHGEQYF	TGCGCCAGCAGCCAAGACGGACAGGGCCATGGCGAGCAGTACTTC
.	.	TRBV6-5	TRBJ2-4	CATVSLRYQNIQYF	TGTGCCACCGTTTCCCTTAGGTACCAAAACATTCAGTACTTC
.	.	TRBV10-3	TRBJ1-2	CAISAGVDYGYTF	TGTGCCATCAGTGCGGGGGTGGACTATGGCTACACCTTC
.	few	TRBV19	TRBJ1-2	CASRDGNYGYTF	TGTGCCAGTAGGGACGGTAACTATGGCTACACCTTC
.	once	TRBV19	TRBJ1-2	CASSITGTQNYGYTF	TGTGCCAGTAGTATTACCGGGACACAAAACTATGGCTACACCTTC
.	.	TRBV15	TRBJ1-5	CATSIDRPRGNQPQHF	TGTGCCACCAGCATCGACAGGCCTCGAGGCAATCAGCCCCAGCATTTT
.	.	TRBV28	TRBJ2-2	CAIQGVLIGELFF	TGTGCCATCCAAGGGGTCTTGATTGGGGAGCTGTTTTTT
TRBD2	.	TRBV30	TRBJ2-7	CAWSEGFGTSVSYEQYF	TGTGCCTGGAGTGAAGGGTTCGGGACTAGCGTTAGCTACGAGCAGTACTTC
TRBD1	few	TRBV6-4	TRBJ1-4	CASSVGQGENEKLFF	TGTGCCAGCAGCGTTGGACAGGGGGAAAATGAAAAACTGTTTTTT
.	.	TRBV5-4	TRBJ2-1	CASRAGTPNSYNEQFF	TGTGCCAGCAGGGCCGGGACACCAAACTCCTACAATGAGCAGTTCTTC
.	.	TRBV18	TRBJ1-3	CASSLGQTGSGNTIYF	TGTGCCAGCTCACTAGGACAGACAGGCTCTGGAAACACCATATATTTT
.	.	TRBV18	TRBJ1-2	CASSPRIYGYTF	TGTGCCAGCTCACCCAGAATCTATGGCTACACCTTC
TRBD1	.	TRBV28	TRBJ1-1	CASSFRNRGLRAEAFF	TGTGCCAGCAGTTTCCGAAATAGGGGGCTTAGGGCTGAAGCTTTCTTT
.	.	TRBV6-5	TRBJ1-1	CASSYSWTENTEAFF	TGTGCCAGCAGTTACTCGTGGACGGAGAACACTGAAGCTTTCTTT
TRBD2	.	TRBV6-5	TRBJ2-1	CASSYSWRGGHNEQFF	TGTGCCAGCAGTTACTCGTGGCGGGGGGGCCATAATGAGCAGTTCTTC
.	.	TRBV5-4	TRBJ2-2	CASSHWDEPLGELFF	TGTGCCAGCAGCCATTGGGACGAGCCCTTGGGGGAGCTGTTTTTT
.	few	TRBV14	TRBJ1-1	CASSQDYGGTEAFF	TGTGCCAGCAGCCAAGATTATGGGGGCACTGAAGCTTTCTTT
TRBD2	few	TRBV6-1	TRBJ2-7	CASRELAVGEQYF	TGTGCCAGCAGGGAACTAGCGGTGGGCGAGCAGTACTTC
.	.	TRBV29-1	TRBJ1-1	CSARGGAGYNLEAFF	TGCAGCGCCCGAGGGGGGGCAGGGTATAACCTTGAAGCTTTCTTT
.	.	TRBV20-1	TRBJ1-4	CSPGLNEKLFF	TGCAGCCCCGGACTAAATGAAAAACTGTTTTTT
.	once	TRBV21-1	TRBJ2-1	CASSKFQTGGRDNEQFF	TGTGCCAGCAGCAAATTCCAAACGGGGGGGCGGGACAATGAGCAGTTCTTC
TRBD1	.	TRBV27	TRBJ1-1	CATHRGTEAFF	TGTGCCACTCACAGGGGGACTGAAGCTTTCTTT
.	.	TRBV30	TRBJ1-5	CAWSVQGLQPQHF	TGTGCCTGGAGTGTACAGGGCTTACAGCCCCAGCATTTT
.	.	TRBV11-1	TRBJ1-1	CASSLDGNTEAFF	TGTGCCAGCAGCTTGGACGGGAACACTGAAGCTTTCTTT
.	once	TRBV5-1	TRBJ1-2	CASSLSGNYGYTF	TGCGCCAGCAGCTTATCCGGGAACTATGGCTACACCTTC
.	few	TRBV7-9	TRBJ1-2	CASSLDAGTYGYTF	TGTGCCAGCAGCTTAGATGCGGGGACCTATGGCTACACCTTC
.	many	TRBV5-6	TRBJ1-1	CASSLELGEENTEAFF	TGTGCCAGCAGCTTGGAATTAGGGGAGGAAAACACTGAAGCTTTCTTT
.	.	TRBV27	TRBJ2-2	CASRTNTGELFF	TGTGCCAGCAGGACGAACACCGGGGAGCTGTTTTTT
.	few	TRBV27	TRBJ2-2	CASSFRLNTGELFF	TGTGCCAGCAGTTTCCGGCTGAACACCGGGGAGCTGTTTTTT
.	few	TRBV7-2	TRBJ2-3	CASSLEGGRPDTQYF	TGTGCCAGCAGCTTAGAGGGAGGCCGGCCAGATACGCAGTATTTT
.	.	TRBV30	TRBJ1-1	CAWSSLVSGGAFF	TGTGCCTGGAGTTCCCTCGTGTCAGGAGGAGCTTTCTTT
.	.	TRBV5-1	TRBJ1-2	CASSLGPALFGYTF	TGCGCCAGCAGCTTGGGCCCAGCTTTGTTTGGCTACACCTTC
TRBD2	few	TRBV7-2	TRBJ2-1	CASSPYAGGPIEQFF	TGTGCCAGCAGCCCTTATGCGGGAGGGCCTATTGAGCAGTTCTTC
.	.	TRBV21-1	TRBJ2-4	CASSKKGGQEQNIQYF	TGTGCCAGCAGCAAAAAAGGGGGACAGGAACAAAACATTCAGTACTTC
TRBD1	.	TRBV9	TRBJ1-2	CASSRDRNYGYTF	TGTGCCAGCAGTAGGGACAGGAACTATGGCTACACCTTC
.	.	TRBV30	TRBJ1-1	CAWSFDRPGPEAFF	TGTGCCTGGAGTTTCGACAGGCCGGGGCCTGAAGCTTTCTTT
.	.	TRBV6-1	TRBJ1-2	CASSAERQVNYGYTF	TGTGCCAGCAGTGCGGAGCGACAGGTGAACTATGGCTACACCTTC
.	once	TRBV7-3	TRBJ1-2	CASSLIRGDGYTF	TGTGCCAGCAGCTTAATAAGGGGGGATGGCTACACCTTC
.	.	TRBV5-6	TRBJ2-3	CASSFWGAWDTQYF	TGTGCCAGCAGCTTTTGGGGGGCTTGGGATACGCAGTATTTT
.	.	TRBV6-5	TRBJ1-1	CAISPSFYLNTEAFF	TGTGCCATCTCCCCTTCCTTCTACTTGAACACTGAAGCTTTCTTT
.	.	TRBV12-5	TRBJ1-1	CASGLLPMTVLNTEAFF	TGTGCTAGTGGTTTGCTACCAATGACAGTTTTGAACACTGAAGCTTTCTTT